This T cell receptor (beta chain) was sequenced for a study of T cells after yellow fever vaccination. Study results and limitations: Re-detected after boosting: most primary clones, about 95% of CD4 and 88% of CD8. A secondary response was less intense yet reached its peak sooner, at day 5 versus 15. Relatively few clonotypes were ones that appeared in both CD4 and CD8 compartments.

A 5'RACE template-switching step, the method used to make TCR cDNA, added a universal primer site and UMIs. TCRdb analysed the 5' RACE reads with MiXCR anew, one entry per CDR3 protein. The data show hundreds of thousands of distinct CDR3 sequences, with about a sixth seen just once and 15% to 20% held by the top ten. This clonotype has more than one count but fewer than ten. Its antigen is unidentified. The trim removed 4 bases at V and 2 bases at J, leaving 16 bases unmatched. Germline CDR1 LGHNA, CDR2 YSLEER. The length of the CDR3 is 18 residues. The sequenced sample was PBMCs, obtained 4 to 6 days after the first yellow fever vaccination. The V call is TRBV4-3, the J call TRBJ1-2; 7 bases align to TRBD1. The TCR was taken from a young man who received the YFV17D yellow fever vaccine. The CDR3 DNA follows: TGCGCCAGCAGCCCCCGCTGGGGGAGACAGGGACCGAACTATGGCTACACCTTC. Its protein is CASSPRWGRQGPNYGYTF.